The rows below give T cell receptor beta chains drawn from one sample of a study of cytomegalovirus exposure and HLA in healthy donors. The protocol was immunoSEQ multiplex PCR, while the TCRdb copy is restricted to in-frame clones and leaves out a portion. The sample has 55,000 to 80,000 clones; roughly 77% are singletons. The sample comprised PBMCs. The receptors were gathered from a woman aged 25 to 45 in good health and CMV-seronegative. Each CDR3 is given with its conserved first and last residue. Fields, in order: CDR3 length, V gene, J gene, clone size, D gene, CDR3 DNA, CDR3 protein. A D gene is named only where the DNA matches it firmly. Clone size is shown for a subset of rows, as once, few, many or a class of expanded clone.

>18|TRBV5-1|TRBJ1-4|few|.
TGCGCCAGCAGCCTGGTGCCGCGAGGCCTTGCAACTAATGAAAAACTGTTTTTT
CASSLVPRGLATNEKLFF
>16|TRBV27|TRBJ2-2|.|TRBD2
TGTGCCAGCAGGGGGGCGGGAGGGCTCAACACCGGGGAGCTGTTTTTT
CASRGAGGLNTGELFF
>15|TRBV11-2|TRBJ2-5|.|TRBD1
TGTGCCAGCAGCTTAGATGGGGACAGGGGAGAGACCCAGTACTTC
CASSLDGDRGETQYF
>16|TRBV5-1|TRBJ2-2|.|TRBD1
TGCGCCAGCAGCCCAGGGACAGGGGGCTTCACCGGGGAGCTGTTTTTT
CASSPGTGGFTGELFF
>14|TRBV7-3|TRBJ2-3|.|TRBD1
TGTGCCAGCAGCTACAGGGGACCCACAGATACGCAGTATTTT
CASSYRGPTDTQYF
>13|TRBV19|TRBJ1-1|.|TRBD1
TGTGCCAGTGGAGAACAGGGGAGCACTGAAGCTTTCTTT
CASGEQGSTEAFF
>13|TRBV5-8|TRBJ1-1|.|.
TGTGCCAGCAGCTACGGGTGGAACACTGAAGCTTTCTTT
CASSYGWNTEAFF
>16|TRBV15|TRBJ2-1|once|TRBD2
TGTGCCACCAGCAGAGCCGGCGGGGGGTTTCACAATGAGCAGTTCTTC
CATSRAGGGFHNEQFF
>15|TRBV6-6|TRBJ2-5|.|TRBD1
TGTGCCAGCAGTTACGTAGGAGGGACAGGGCATGCCCAGTACTTC
CASSYVGGTGHAQYF
>16|TRBV18|TRBJ2-1|.|TRBD2
TGTGCCAGCTCACCACCGACAGCTAGCGGGAGCCGTGAGCAGTTCTTC
CASSPPTASGSREQFF
>16|TRBV28|TRBJ1-5|few|.
TGTGCCAGCAGTTTATCCAGCCGCGGGGCCGATCAGCCCCAGCATTTT
CASSLSSRGADQPQHF
>18|TRBV19|TRBJ2-2|.|TRBD2
TGTGCCAGTAGTATAGATGTTAGCGGGACTTCGAACACCGGGGAGCTGTTTTTT
CASSIDVSGTSNTGELFF
>14|TRBV27|TRBJ1-4|.|.
TGTGCCAGCAGTTTAAGACAGGATAATGAAAAACTGTTTTTT
CASSLRQDNEKLFF
>16|TRBV2|TRBJ2-5|.|TRBD1
TGTGCCAGCAAAAAAGACAGGGCAGGGGTGGAGGAGACCCAGTACTTC
CASKKDRAGVEETQYF
>15|TRBV6-5|TRBJ1-4|few|TRBD1
TGTGCCAGCAGTTACTCCGGGACAGGGGGTGAAAAACTGTTTTTT
CASSYSGTGGEKLFF
>14|TRBV5-4|TRBJ1-5|.|.
TGTGCCAGCAGCTCAGGGATAAGCAATCAGCCCCAGCACTTT
CASSSGISNQPQHF
>15|TRBV9|TRBJ2-1|.|.
TGTGCCAGCAGCGTAGAGCGGCTAGTGGTTAGTGAGCAGTTCTTC
CASSVERLVVSEQFF
>15|TRBV15|TRBJ1-4|once|.
TGTGCCACCAGCAGAGTCAGGACAGCTAATGAAAAACTGTTTTTT
CATSRVRTANEKLFF